The 14 T cell receptor beta chains below all came from one sample that was sequenced in a study of beta chain features in type 1 diabetes. Whole-study results and caveats: TCRB CDR3s were moderately but significantly shorter in Type 1 diabetes patients in all four CD4+ subsets.

Sequencing targeted expressed TCRB transcripts, as all isolated RNA had been reverse transcribed. TCRdb's table, derived via immunoSEQ multiplex PCR, lists solely in-frame clones and lacks some. The sample holds roughly 160,000 clones, approximately 7.9% seen once. These TCRs' antigens remain unknown. Source material: central memory CD4+ T cells from blood. The receptor source for this set is a man aged 18 to 30 with type 1 diabetes.

The chain uses TRBV11-2 and TRBJ1-1; TRBD1 aligns across 8 bases. V lost 4 bases, J lost 6 bases, and 10 bases stayed unmatched. Germline values: CDR1 SGHAT, CDR2 FQNNGV. The CDR3 covers 15 residues. CDR3 DNA sequence: TGTGCCAGCAGCTCCGTGAGCAGGGGGCGAGCTGAAGCTTTCTTT. As protein: CASSSVSRGRAEAFF.

The chain recombines TRBV30 with TRBJ1-5; D gene unclear. The CDR3 extends over 14 amino acids. Germline loops: CDR1 GTSNPN, CDR2 SVGIG (reference sequence). V was shortened by 1 base and J by 3 bases, with 10 bases between the two germline ends. The CDR3, as DNA: TGTGCCTGGAGTGGGCAGGCCCTCAATCAGCCCCAGCATTTT. Its translation: CAWSGQALNQPQHF.

In this sample, this clone turned up a few times. The chain joins TRBV18 to TRBJ2-4; D perhaps matches TRBD2 (5 bases). V was clipped by 3 bases and J by 5 bases, with 8 bases between them. The CDR3 runs 13 residues. Germline V gene data show CDR1 as KGHSH and CDR2 as LQKENI. The CDR3 coding sequence is TGTGCCAGCTCACCGGCGGGCCAAAACATTCAGTACTTC. It codes for CASSPAGQNIQYF.

This clone was observed a few times. The V call is TRBV2, the J call TRBJ2-3; tentatively, D is TRBD2 (6 bases). V was trimmed by 3 bases and J by 5 bases, leaving 18 bases between them. The CDR3 runs 16 residues. The germline CDR1 and CDR2 sequences are SNHLY and FYNNEI. The CDR3 spells CASSDVRGSGKDTQYF. The DNA for the CDR3 is TGTGCCAGCAGTGATGTCCGGGGGAGTGGCAAAGATACGCAGTATTTT.

This clone came up a few times. The CDR3 loop reads CASSRARQGVGNEQFF. CDR3 in DNA: TGTGCCAGCAGTAGGGCCAGACAGGGTGTGGGCAATGAGCAGTTCTTC. The chain recombines TRBV2 with TRBJ2-1; 7 nucleotides match TRBD1. Germline V gene lookup returns CDR1 SNHLY and CDR2 FYNNEI. The ends lost 5 bases at V and 6 bases at J; junction bases unmatched: 13. CDR3 length: 16 residues.

This clone has at least ten counts. The identical CDR3 is also encoded by other nucleotide sequences in the sample. This rearrangement joins TRBV7-2 to TRBJ2-5; 11 bases map to TRBD2. From germline, CDR1 is SGHTA and CDR2 FQGNSA. CDR3 length: 15 residues. With V trimmed by 4 bases and J by 3 bases, 4 bases remained unmatched. The CDR3 is CASSSTTSGKETQYF. CDR3 DNA sequence: TGTGCCAGCAGCTCTACGACTAGCGGGAAAGAGACCCAGTACTTC.

J is TRBJ2-1 and V is TRBV15; D remains ambiguous. Germline values: CDR1 LNHNV, CDR2 YYDKDF (reference sequence). The CDR3 runs to 14 residues. The V end lost 0 bases, the J end lost 6 bases, and 9 bases lay between the germline ends. For the CDR3, the DNA is TGTGCCACCAGCAGAGATCTGGCGGTCAATGAGCAGTTCTTC. Its translation: CATSRDLAVNEQFF.

This clone was observed a handful of times. The V and J genes are TRBV7-9 and TRBJ1-5, with TRBD1 as a possible D gene (5 bases). This CDR3 is built from 14 residues. CDR1 and CDR2 (germline): SEHNR, FQNEAQ (reference sequence). V was clipped by 5 bases and J by 3 bases, with 11 bases between them. CDR3 amino acids: CASSPQGINQPQHF. The CDR3 coding sequence is TGTGCCAGCAGCCCTCAGGGTATCAATCAGCCCCAGCATTTT.

The V and J genes are TRBV6-6 and TRBJ2-2; unclear D gene. Germline V lookup: CDR1 MNHNY, CDR2 SVGAGI (reference sequence). CDR3 size: 15 residues. The V end was cut by 6 bases, the J end by 0 bases, with 11 bases between. The CDR3, as DNA: TGTGCCAGCAGAGCAGACAATACGAACACCGGGGAGCTGTTTTTT. Translation: CASRADNTNTGELFF.

V gene TRBV19 combines with J gene TRBJ1-5, with D uncertain. V gave up 3 bases and J gave up 7 bases, with 10 bases separating them. The CDR3 is 13 amino acids. The germline CDR1 and CDR2 sequences are LNHDA and SQIVND (reference sequence). The CDR3 is CASSIGPSQPQHF. In DNA, the CDR3 is TGTGCCAGTAGTATCGGTCCAAGCCAGCCCCAGCATTTT. The entire variable domain, with the rest obtained from reference TRBV19 and TRBJ1-5, is as follows: DGGITQSPKYLFRKEGQNVTLSCEQNLNHDAMYWYRQDPGQGLRLIYYSQIVNDFQKGDIAEGYSVSREKKESFPLTVTSAQKNPTAFYLCASSIGPSQPQHFGDGTRLSIL.

The gene calls are TRBV28 and TRBJ1-5; D call uncertain. The CDR3 consists of 14 residues. Germline V CDR1 and CDR2: MDHEN, SYDVKM. V lost 7 bases to trimming and J lost 5 bases, with 15 bases between them. Here the CDR3 reads CASTRATVYQPQHF. The CDR3 DNA follows: TGTGCCAGCACCCGAGCTACAGTCTATCAGCCCCAGCATTTT.

Remarks on this clone: Within the sample, other DNA sequences also encode this same CDR3. The rearrangement links TRBV9 to TRBJ2-3; D gene uncertain. The CDR3 has 14 amino acids. CDR1 and CDR2 (germline): SGDLS, YYNGEE. The V gene lost 2 bases and the J gene lost 4 bases, with 11 bases spanning the gap. The CDR3 bases are TGTGCCAGCAGCGTCGGTGGGCTCGCAGATACGCAGTATTTT. Translated, it gives CASSVGGLADTQYF.

The chain combines TRBV5-6 with TRBJ2-5, with a possible D match to TRBD1 (5 bases). CDR3 length: 14 residues. Germline lookup yields CDR1 SGHDT and CDR2 YYEEEE. V was trimmed by 0 bases and J by 4 bases, leaving 10 bases between them. Here the CDR3 reads CASSLAQGRETQYF. The CDR3 coding sequence is TGTGCCAGCAGCTTGGCTCAGGGAAGAGAGACCCAGTACTTC. The entire variable domain, with the rest obtained from reference TRBV5-6 and TRBJ2-5, is as follows: DAGVTQSPTHLIKTRGQQVTLRCSPKSGHDTVSWYQQALGQGPQFIFQYYEEEERQRGNFPDRFSGHQFPNYSSELNVNALLLGDSALYLCASSLAQGRETQYFGPGTRLLVL.

This clone was counted a few times. The J gene is TRBJ2-3, the V gene TRBV27; maybe TRBD1 (5 bases). Germline CDR1 is MNHEY and CDR2 is SMNVEV (reference sequence). V lost 2 bases, J lost 0 bases, and 15 bases lay in between. The CDR3 totals 17 residues. CDR3 protein: CASSLSSPGISTDTQYF. CDR3 in DNA: TGTGCCAGCAGTTTAAGCTCTCCAGGGATAAGCACAGATACGCAGTATTTT.